These 6 T cell receptor beta chains were sequenced from one sample in a study of long-term antiretroviral therapy in people with HIV. Sequencing used immunoSEQ v3.0 at survey level. Profiled with immunoSEQ multiplex PCR; TCRdb holds only in-frame clones, not every one. The sample shows about 39,000 clones, around 85% of them seen only once. The input for sequencing was unsorted PBMCs, taken 1.2 years after starting antiretroviral therapy. The receptors stem from a woman in her 50s with HIV.

The J gene is TRBJ2-2, the V gene TRBV29-1; D gene ambiguous. Germline CDR1 SQVTM, CDR2 ANQGSEA. The CDR3 spans 15 residues. V lost 6 bases and J lost 0, with 14 bases in between. CDR3 coding DNA: TGCAGCGTCGCCCAGCCCCCCGCGAACACCGGGGAGCTGTTTTTT. It specifies CSVAQPPANTGELFF.

This chain uses TRBV7-8 with TRBJ1-5; D is uncertain. The V and J ends lost 1 base and 2 bases respectively, with 9 bases between them. The CDR3 length is 15 residues. The germline CDR1 and CDR2 sequences are SGHVS and FQNEAQ. The CDR3 bases are TGTGCCAGCAGCTTAGTATGGGGAGGCAATCAGCCCCAGCATTTT. Protein: CASSLVWGGNQPQHF.

The chain combines TRBV27 with TRBJ2-4, with 10 bases that match TRBD2. Germline CDR1 is MNHEY and CDR2 is SMNVEV (reference sequence). The CDR3 has 15 residues. J was trimmed by 4 bases and V by 6 bases; bases with no gene match: 6. CDR3 DNA: TGTGCCAGCAGGCCCCTAGCGGGGGCAAAAAACATTCAGTACTTC. Its translation is CASRPLAGAKNIQYF.

The V gene is TRBV7-8, the J gene TRBJ1-2, with D hard to call. The CDR3 loop spans 14 amino acids. The V gene's germline CDR1 is SGHVS and CDR2 FQNEAQ. Trimming took 1 base from V and 4 from J, leaving 10 bases between them. CDR3 sequence (DNA): TGTGCCAGCAGCTTAGGTGACGGTCCCTATGGCTACACCTTC. Translation gives CASSLGDGPYGYTF.

The genes are TRBV14 and TRBJ2-2, with unresolved D. Germline CDR1 and CDR2: SGHDN and FVKESK. Trimming shortened V by 5 bases and J by 6 bases, and 10 bases separated the two germline ends. The CDR3 length is 13 residues. In DNA, the CDR3 is TGTGCCAGCAGCTTCATACTGGCCGGGGAGCTGTTTTTT. It yields the protein CASSFILAGELFF.

This clone has more than one count but fewer than ten. J is TRBJ1-5 and V is TRBV18; unclear D gene. V lost 0 bases to trimming and J lost 2 bases, with 8 bases between them. Germline assignment: CDR1 KGHSH and CDR2 LQKENI. The CDR3 consists of 15 residues. In DNA, the CDR3 is TGTGCCAGCTCACCACCGCGGTCAGGCAATCAGCCCCAGCATTTT. Translated, it gives CASSPPRSGNQPQHF.